This T cell receptor beta chain was sequenced for a study of blood T cell repertoires in COVID-19. Study overall: Whether acute or convalescent, the COVID-19 samples came from the United States, Italy and Spain. PBMCs, B-cell-depleted T cells, or T cells provided the cDNA or gDNA that made up the material.

Here immunoSEQ multiplex PCR was the method, and the copy in TCRdb shows in-frame clones only, minus some. Of a few hundred thousand clones in the sample, 70% to 90% were seen once. A Seattle source enrolled patients during active infection and followed them longitudinally. The sample consisted of peripheral blood. This sequence was found in a woman in her twenties or thirties with COVID-19, enrolled during active disease.

CDR3 DNA: TGTGCCAGCAGCTCAGGGACAGGTCAAGAGACCCAGTACTTC. Translation gives CASSSGTGQETQYF. This chain uses TRBV7-9 with TRBJ2-5, with TRBD1 matching over 8 bases. This CDR3 region has 14 residues. CDR1 is SEHNR, CDR2 FQNEAQ, per germline (reference sequence). The J segment lost 2 bases and the V segment lost 4 bases, leaving 3 bases of the junction unmatched.